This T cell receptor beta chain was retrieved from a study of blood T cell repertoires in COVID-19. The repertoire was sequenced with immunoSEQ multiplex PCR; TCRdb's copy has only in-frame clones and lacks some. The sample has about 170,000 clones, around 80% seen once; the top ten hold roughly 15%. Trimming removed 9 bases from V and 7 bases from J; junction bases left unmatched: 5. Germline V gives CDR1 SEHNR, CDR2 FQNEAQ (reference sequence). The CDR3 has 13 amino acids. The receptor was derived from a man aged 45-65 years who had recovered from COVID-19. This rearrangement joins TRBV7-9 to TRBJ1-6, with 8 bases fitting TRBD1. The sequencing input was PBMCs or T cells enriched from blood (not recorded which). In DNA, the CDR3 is TGTGCCAGTGCGGGACAGGTCAATTCACCCCTCCACTTT. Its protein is CASAGQVNSPLHF.